Below are 8 T cell receptor beta chains sequenced from a single sample in a study of T cells in Graves' hyperthyroidism and ophthalmopathy. TCR beta CDR3 regions were amplified from RNA transcripts. Primed by the HTBI set, a first-round RT-PCR was run on the TCR CDR3. MiXCR was run by TCRdb on the multiplex PCR reads, yielding one entry per CDR3 protein. The sample contains about 660,000 distinct CDR3 sequences, about 45% of which appear only once. Sequencing was performed on peripheral blood or thyroid tissue (not recorded which). These receptors all come from an adult man with Graves' disease, either hyperthyroidism or ophthalmopathy (not recorded which).

A few counts support this clonotype. The CDR3 loop is CASSIYRQGNEKLFF. DNA for the CDR3: TGTGCCAGTAGTATCTATCGACAGGGGAACGAAAAACTGTTTTTT. The chain combines TRBV19 with TRBJ1-4; 8 bases line up with TRBD1. Germline V gene data show CDR1 as LNHDA and CDR2 as SQIVND (reference sequence). This CDR3 is 15 amino acids long. Unmatched junction bases numbered 8, after V lost 3 bases and J lost 8 bases.

In this sample, this clonotype turned up many times. The chain carries TRBV24-1 and TRBJ1-5; D might be TRBD1 (6 bases). Germline loops: CDR1 KGHDR, CDR2 SFDVKD. Trimming cost V 5 bases and J 1 base, with 14 bases left between them. This CDR3 has 16 amino acids. This chain's CDR3 is CATSGNRVESNQPQHF. Here the CDR3 DNA reads TGTGCCACCAGTGGTAACAGGGTTGAGAGCAATCAGCCCCAGCATTTT.

This clonotype appeared many times. The V gene is TRBV15, the J gene TRBJ1-3, with D tentatively TRBD1 (6 bases). Germline V gene data show CDR1 as LNHNV and CDR2 as YYDKDF (reference sequence). CDR3 length equals 15 residues. Trimming cost V 0 bases and J 8 bases, with 14 bases left between them. The CDR3 protein is CATSRDSNRVDTIYF. The CDR3 nucleotides are TGTGCCACCAGCAGAGATTCCAACAGGGTGGACACCATATATTTT.

At least ten counts were recorded for this clonotype. The gene calls are TRBV6-1 and TRBJ1-6; D gene ambiguous. V was trimmed by 0 bases and J by 14 bases, leaving 8 bases between them. This CDR3 has 12 residues. CDR1 and CDR2 from the germline V gene are MNHNS and SASEGT. The DNA for the CDR3 is TGTGCCAGCAGTGAAGCGCAGATCGCCCTCCACTTT. Residues: CASSEAQIALHF.

This clonotype showed up many times. V usage is TRBV19 and J usage is TRBJ1-5; weak D call: TRBD1 (5 bases). The germline CDR1 and CDR2 sequences are LNHDA and SQIVND (reference sequence). V shed 5 bases and J shed 1 base, with 9 bases lying between them. The CDR3 length is 14 residues. The CDR3 is CASSPGRSNQPQHF. CDR3 nucleotide sequence: TGTGCCAGTAGTCCGGGACGGAGCAATCAGCCCCAGCATTTT.

This clonotype was seen only a few times. The chain joins TRBV7-2 to TRBJ1-2; unclear D gene. Trimming took off 0 bases at V and 2 bases at J, with 10 bases between the two ends. Germline V CDR1 and CDR2: SGHTA, FQGNSA. The CDR3 is 15 residues long. This CDR3 reads CASSLAYGSNYGYTF. The CDR3 DNA follows: TGTGCCAGCAGCTTAGCCTACGGATCAAACTATGGCTACACCTTC.

This clonotype was seen a few times. This sequence joins TRBV7-6 and TRBJ1-1, with D possibly TRBD1 on 6 matching bases. V was cut by 2 bases and J by 3 bases, with 13 bases left in between. Germline CDR1 is SGHVS and CDR2 is FNYEAQ. The CDR3 sequence is 15 residues long. In nucleotides, the CDR3 is TGTGCCAGCAGCTTACCCACAGGGACGGACACTGAAGCTTTCTTT. It codes for CASSLPTGTDTEAFF.

About this clonotype itself: An end of the junction differs from the germline gene, which may be a read error. CDR3 amino acids: CSARPGQGYGYTF. CDR3 DNA: TGCAGTGCTAGACCGGGACAGGGGTATGGCTACACCTTC. The rearrangement joins TRBV2 to TRBJ1-2, with TRBD1 identical over 10 bases. This CDR3 region has 13 residues. Germline values: CDR1 SNHLY, CDR2 FYNNEI. Using reference TRBV2 and TRBJ1-2 for the parts outside the CDR3, the full variable domain is EPEVTQTPSHQVTQMGQEVILRCVPISNHLYFYWYRQILGQKVEFLVSFYNNEISEKSEIFDDQFSVERPDGSNFTLKIRSTKLEDSAMYFCSARPGQGYGYTFGSGTRLTVV.